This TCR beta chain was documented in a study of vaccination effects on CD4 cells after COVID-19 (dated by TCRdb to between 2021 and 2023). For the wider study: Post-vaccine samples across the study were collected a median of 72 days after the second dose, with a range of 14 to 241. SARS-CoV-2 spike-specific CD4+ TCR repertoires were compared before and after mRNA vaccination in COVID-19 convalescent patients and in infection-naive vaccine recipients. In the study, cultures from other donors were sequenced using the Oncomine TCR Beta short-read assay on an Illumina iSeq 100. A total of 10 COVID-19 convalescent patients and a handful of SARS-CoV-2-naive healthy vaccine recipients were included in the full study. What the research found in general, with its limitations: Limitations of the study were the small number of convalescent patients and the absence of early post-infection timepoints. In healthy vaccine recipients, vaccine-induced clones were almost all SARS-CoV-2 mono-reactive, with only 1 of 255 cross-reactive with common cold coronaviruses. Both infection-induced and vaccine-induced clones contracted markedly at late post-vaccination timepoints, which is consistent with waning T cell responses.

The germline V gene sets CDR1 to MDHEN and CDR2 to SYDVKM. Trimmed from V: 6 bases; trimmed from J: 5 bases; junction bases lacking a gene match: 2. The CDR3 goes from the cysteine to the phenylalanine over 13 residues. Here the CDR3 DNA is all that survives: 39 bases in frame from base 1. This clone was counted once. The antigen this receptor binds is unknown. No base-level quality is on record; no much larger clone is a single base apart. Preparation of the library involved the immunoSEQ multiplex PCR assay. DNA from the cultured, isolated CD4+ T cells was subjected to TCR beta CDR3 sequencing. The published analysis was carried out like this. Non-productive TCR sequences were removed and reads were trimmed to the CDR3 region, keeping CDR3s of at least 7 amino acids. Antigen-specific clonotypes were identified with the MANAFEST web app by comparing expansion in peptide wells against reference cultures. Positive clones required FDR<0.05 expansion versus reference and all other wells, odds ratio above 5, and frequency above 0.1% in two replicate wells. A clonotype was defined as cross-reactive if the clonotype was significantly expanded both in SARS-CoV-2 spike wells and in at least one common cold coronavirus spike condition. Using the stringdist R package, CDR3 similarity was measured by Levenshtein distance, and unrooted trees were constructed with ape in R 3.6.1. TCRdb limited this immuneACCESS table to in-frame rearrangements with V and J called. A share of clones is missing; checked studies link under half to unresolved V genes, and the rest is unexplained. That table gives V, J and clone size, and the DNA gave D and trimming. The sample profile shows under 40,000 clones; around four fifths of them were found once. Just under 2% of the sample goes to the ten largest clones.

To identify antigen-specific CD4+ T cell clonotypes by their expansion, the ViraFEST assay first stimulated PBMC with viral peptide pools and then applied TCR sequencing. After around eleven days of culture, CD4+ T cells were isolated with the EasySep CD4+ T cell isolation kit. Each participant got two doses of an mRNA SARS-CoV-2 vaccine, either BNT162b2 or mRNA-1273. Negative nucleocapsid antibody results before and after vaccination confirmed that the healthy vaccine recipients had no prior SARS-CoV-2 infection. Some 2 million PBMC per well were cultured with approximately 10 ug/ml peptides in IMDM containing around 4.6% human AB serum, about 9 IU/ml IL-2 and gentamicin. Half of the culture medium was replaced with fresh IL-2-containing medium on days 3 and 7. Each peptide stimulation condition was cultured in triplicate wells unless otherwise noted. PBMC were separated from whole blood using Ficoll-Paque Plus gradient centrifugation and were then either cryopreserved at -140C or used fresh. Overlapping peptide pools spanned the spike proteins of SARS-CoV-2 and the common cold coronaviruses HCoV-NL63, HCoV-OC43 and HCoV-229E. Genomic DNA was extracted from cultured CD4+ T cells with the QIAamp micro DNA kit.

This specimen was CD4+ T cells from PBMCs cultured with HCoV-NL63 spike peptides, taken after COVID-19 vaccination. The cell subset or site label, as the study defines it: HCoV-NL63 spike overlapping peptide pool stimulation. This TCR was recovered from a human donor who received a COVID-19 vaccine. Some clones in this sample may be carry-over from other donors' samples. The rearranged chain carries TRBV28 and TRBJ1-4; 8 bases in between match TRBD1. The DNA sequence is TGTGCCAGCAGGGGGACAGGAAATGAAAAACTGTTTTTT. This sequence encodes CASRGTGNEKLFF.